The clone carrying this T cell receptor beta chain was recorded once. The entry originates in a study of cytomegalovirus exposure and HLA in healthy donors. Germline V gene sequence: CDR1 MDHEN, CDR2 SYDVKM. V lost 2 bases and J lost 3, with 16 bases in between. This CDR3 is built from 16 residues. PCR employed 60 Vbeta and 13 Jbeta primers. Produced via immunoSEQ multiplex PCR; TCRdb's table is partial and in-frame only. The sample lists more than 100,000 clones, around 85% seen once, with 2.1% in the top ten. This TCR derives from a man younger than 45 in good health and CMV-seronegative. This chain links TRBV28 with TRBJ1-1, with D possibly matching TRBD1 (6 bases). Sequences were obtained from PBMCs. The CDR3 DNA sequence: TGTGCCAGCAGTTTAACAGGGAATACCCTCCACACTGAAGCTTTCTTT. Encoded protein: CASSLTGNTLHTEAFF. Based on the CDR3 plus reference TRBV28 and TRBJ1-1, the full variable domain is DVKVTQSSRYLVKRTGEKVFLECVQDMDHENMFWYRQDPGLGLRLIYFSYDVKMKEKGDIPEGYSVSREKKERFSLILESASTNQTSMYLCASSLTGNTLHTEAFFGQGTRLTVV.